This is a list of T cell receptor beta chains from one sample in a study of PD-1 blockade in classical Hodgkin lymphoma. Method: immunoSEQ multiplex PCR; TCRdb's copy keeps in-frame clones and lacks some. The sample lists about 28,000 clones, over 75% occurring once. This specimen was peripheral blood mononuclear cells (PBMCs), taken before the fourth cycle of nivolumab. The receptor set was obtained from a human donor with classical Hodgkin lymphoma. CDR3s include the opening cysteine and the closing phenylalanine or tryptophan. A D gene is named only where the DNA matches it firmly. Not every row has a clone size; where given, it reads once, few, many or a size class.

D gene | J gene | CDR3 length | V gene | clone size | CDR3 protein | CDR3 DNA
- | TRBJ2-3 | 15 | TRBV28 | - | CASSQETAYTDTQYF | TGTGCCAGCAGCCAGGAGACAGCTTACACAGATACGCAGTATTTT
- | TRBJ2-2 | 14 | TRBV1 | - | CTSSLGSVSGELFF | TGCACCAGCAGCCTCGGGTCGGTTTCCGGGGAGCTGTTTTTT
TRBD2 | TRBJ2-3 | 16 | TRBV19 | - | CASSTLSGSGADTQYF | TGTGCCAGTAGTACCCTTAGCGGGAGCGGCGCAGATACGCAGTATTTT
- | TRBJ2-7 | 13 | TRBV28 | - | CASGQQPPYEQYF | TGTGCCAGCGGGCAGCAACCCCCCTACGAGCAGTACTTC
- | TRBJ1-5 | 16 | TRBV6-1 | - | CASSGEGSLSNQPQHF | TGTGCCAGCAGTGGAGAGGGGTCACTCAGCAATCAGCCCCAGCATTTT
- | TRBJ1-2 | 16 | TRBV5-5 | - | CASSLRRGIANYGYTF | TGTGCCAGCAGCCTCCGGAGGGGAATAGCTAACTATGGCTACACCTTC
- | TRBJ2-7 | 12 | TRBV2 | - | CASSEWRGERVF | TGTGCCAGCAGTGAATGGAGAGGCGAGCGGGTCTTC
TRBD2 | TRBJ2-2 | 16 | TRBV27 | - | CASSQGLAMNTGELFF | TGTGCCAGCAGTCAAGGACTAGCGATGAACACCGGGGAGCTGTTTTTT
- | TRBJ2-2 | 14 | TRBV19 | - | CASSITANTGELFF | TGTGCCAGTAGTATCACAGCGAACACCGGGGAGCTGTTTTTT
- | TRBJ1-5 | 15 | TRBV19 | - | CASSIVGPGNQPQHF | TGTGCCAGTAGTATCGTGGGCCCGGGCAATCAGCCCCAGCATTTT
- | TRBJ2-7 | 12 | TRBV5-6 | - | CASSLGDYVQYF | TGTGCCAGCAGCTTGGGGGATTATGTGCAGTACTTC
- | TRBJ2-3 | 15 | TRBV7-2 | - | CASSTVGQGSDTQYF | TGTGCCAGCAGCACCGTAGGGCAAGGCTCAGATACGCAGTATTTT
TRBD1 | TRBJ2-3 | 16 | TRBV6-6 | - | CASSYGQGVGADTQYF | TGTGCCAGCAGTTATGGACAGGGGGTTGGGGCAGATACGCAGTATTTT
- | TRBJ2-1 | 12 | TRBV10-3 | few | CAISATAVEQFF | TGTGCCATCAGTGCGACAGCCGTCGAGCAGTTCTTC
- | TRBJ2-3 | 14 | TRBV10-2 | - | CASSEILGADTQYF | TGCGCCAGCAGTGAGATTCTCGGGGCAGATACGCAGTATTTT
- | TRBJ1-1 | 13 | TRBV23-1 | - | CASRDRSTQGAFF | TGCGCCAGCCGTGATCGGTCGACGCAGGGAGCTTTCTTT
- | TRBJ2-2 | 16 | TRBV9 | - | CASSVALQGNTGELFF | TGTGCCAGCAGCGTAGCTCTCCAGGGGAACACCGGGGAGCTGTTTTTT
- | TRBJ2-7 | 13 | TRBV6-6 | once | CASSDTSSYEQYF | TGTGCCAGCAGCGATACTAGCTCCTACGAGCAGTACTTC
TRBD1 | TRBJ1-3 | 14 | TRBV6-1 | - | CASSEQGARNTIYF | TGTGCCAGCAGTGAACAGGGGGCCCGGAACACCATATATTTT
TRBD1 | TRBJ1-1 | 16 | TRBV27 | - | CASSLTGRHRYTEAFF | TGTGCCAGCAGTTTGACAGGGCGGCACCGGTACACTGAAGCTTTCTTT
- | TRBJ1-1 | 13 | TRBV11-2 | - | CASSLQRNTEAFF | TGTGCCAGCAGCTTACAGAGGAACACTGAAGCTTTCTTT
- | TRBJ1-1 | 13 | TRBV6-5 | - | CAVGESGDTEAFF | TGTGCCGTGGGTGAGTCCGGGGACACTGAAGCTTTCTTT
- | TRBJ1-2 | 15 | TRBV28 | - | CASNYGTPTNYGYTF | TGTGCCAGCAACTACGGGACACCTACTAACTATGGCTACACCTTC
- | TRBJ2-1 | 15 | TRBV5-1 | - | CASSSAGTSYNEQFF | TGCGCCAGCAGCTCCGCCGGTACCTCCTACAATGAGCAGTTCTTC
TRBD1 | TRBJ2-5 | 13 | TRBV10-3 | - | CATAGTAKETQYF | TGTGCCACGGCAGGGACAGCCAAAGAGACCCAGTACTTC
- | TRBJ2-3 | 17 | TRBV5-6 | - | CASSLGEVRRGTDTQYF | TGTGCCAGCAGCTTGGGGGAGGTGCGGCGGGGCACAGATACGCAGTATTTT
TRBD1 | TRBJ2-7 | 14 | TRBV5-4 | - | CASSFGQGRNEQYF | TGTGCCAGCAGCTTCGGACAGGGTAGGAACGAGCAGTACTTC
TRBD1 | TRBJ2-5 | 15 | TRBV28 | medium-sized | CASSLEQGAGETQYF | TGTGCCAGCAGCCTAGAACAGGGGGCGGGGGAGACCCAGTACTTC
- | TRBJ2-1 | 15 | TRBV7-9 | - | CASSLEGFGPNEQFF | TGTGCCAGCAGCTTAGAGGGCTTTGGACCGAATGAGCAGTTCTTC
- | TRBJ2-1 | 13 | TRBV6-1 | - | CASSTTRRDEQFF | TGTGCCAGCTCAACGACCCGGAGGGATGAGCAGTTCTTC
- | TRBJ2-1 | 16 | TRBV19 | - | CASTPSRVRVNNEQFF | TGTGCCAGTACCCCCTCCCGAGTTAGGGTAAACAATGAGCAGTTCTTC
- | TRBJ2-3 | 14 | TRBV10-3 | - | CAINFNRDGDTQYF | TGTGCCATCAATTTCAACCGTGATGGAGATACGCAGTATTTT
TRBD2 | TRBJ2-1 | 15 | TRBV27 | - | CASSPRTSGRGEQFF | TGTGCCAGCAGCCCCCGGACTAGCGGGAGAGGTGAGCAGTTCTTC
- | TRBJ1-1 | 15 | TRBV27 | - | CASSLTTGAGTEAFF | TGTGCCAGCAGTTTAACTACCGGGGCTGGCACTGAAGCTTTCTTT
TRBD1 | TRBJ1-1 | 16 | TRBV4-1 | - | CASSQAGTGVNTEAFF | TGCGCCAGCAGCCAAGCCGGGACAGGGGTGAACACTGAAGCTTTCTTT
- | TRBJ2-7 | 17 | TRBV5-1 | - | CASSLVRGRDVTSEQYF | TGCGCCAGCAGCTTGGTAAGGGGGCGGGACGTAACATCCGAGCAGTACTTC
- | TRBJ1-5 | 15 | TRBV10-1 | few | CASSEVGVSNQPQHF | TGCGCCAGCAGTGAGGTGGGGGTTAGCAATCAGCCCCAGCATTTT
- | TRBJ1-2 | 16 | TRBV7-8 | - | CASGRRQGASGYGYTF | TGTGCCAGCGGTAGGAGGCAGGGAGCCTCTGGCTATGGCTACACCTTC
- | TRBJ2-7 | 14 | TRBV6-5 | - | CASSPASNSYEQYF | TGTGCCAGCAGCCCCGCTAGCAACTCCTACGAGCAGTACTTC
- | TRBJ1-1 | 14 | TRBV6-1 | - | CASSPRAVNTEAFF | TGTGCCAGCAGTCCCCGCGCGGTGAACACTGAAGCTTTCTTT
- | TRBJ1-1 | 14 | TRBV7-3 | - | CASSLARANTEAFF | TGTGCCAGCAGCTTAGCCAGGGCGAACACTGAAGCTTTCTTT
- | TRBJ2-1 | 14 | TRBV11-2 | - | CASSPRTRSSEQFF | TGTGCCAGCAGCCCCAGGACACGATCAAGTGAGCAGTTCTTC
TRBD2 | TRBJ2-2 | 16 | TRBV6-6 | - | CASSKTSGANTGELFF | TGTGCCAGCAGTAAGACTAGCGGGGCGAACACCGGGGAGCTGTTTTTT
- | TRBJ2-3 | 16 | TRBV11-3 | - | CASSRRSGPSTDTQYF | TGTGCCAGCAGCCGACGGTCGGGGCCTAGCACAGATACGCAGTATTTT
- | TRBJ1-4 | 14 | TRBV4-2 | once | CASSQGGANEKLFF | TGTGCCAGCAGCCAAGGGGGTGCTAATGAAAAACTGTTTTTT
- | TRBJ2-6 | 14 | TRBV15 | - | CATSIFHGANVLTF | TGTGCCACCAGCATATTTCACGGGGCCAACGTCCTGACTTTC
TRBD1 | TRBJ1-1 | 13 | TRBV19 | - | CASSQGAGTEAFF | TGTGCCAGTAGTCAGGGGGCAGGGACTGAAGCTTTCTTT
- | TRBJ1-6 | 15 | TRBV11-2 | - | CASSLAGNYNSPLHF | TGTGCCAGCAGCTTAGCTGGGAACTATAATTCACCCCTCCACTTT
TRBD2 | TRBJ2-7 | 17 | TRBV4-1 | once | CASSQDFGLAGGYEQYF | TGCGCCAGCAGCCAAGATTTTGGGCTAGCGGGAGGCTACGAGCAGTACTTC
TRBD2 | TRBJ2-7 | 15 | TRBV30 | - | CAWTRGLADSYEQYF | TGTGCCTGGACCAGGGGACTAGCGGACTCCTACGAGCAGTACTTC
- | TRBJ2-3 | 18 | TRBV5-1 | - | CASSWTLVGGTSTDTQYF | TGCGCCAGCAGCTGGACCCTAGTAGGAGGGACTAGCACAGATACGCAGTATTTT
- | TRBJ2-3 | 16 | TRBV27 | few | CASSLSGSVATDTQYF | TGTGCCAGCAGTTTATCAGGCTCGGTAGCCACAGATACGCAGTATTTT
- | TRBJ1-3 | 16 | TRBV18 | - | CASSPPAGTSGNTIYF | TGTGCCAGCTCACCACCGGCAGGGACTTCTGGAAACACCATATATTTT
- | TRBJ1-5 | 16 | TRBV27 | - | CASSLTTAGGNQPQHF | TGTGCCAGCAGTCTAACGACAGCGGGTGGAAATCAGCCCCAGCATTTT
TRBD1 | TRBJ1-3 | 14 | TRBV30 | - | CAWSGQGFGNTIYF | TGTGCCTGGAGTGGACAGGGGTTTGGAAACACCATATATTTT
TRBD2 | TRBJ2-7 | 17 | TRBV5-1 | - | CASSLESLAGLSYEQYF | TGCGCCAGCAGCTTGGAATCACTAGCGGGGCTCTCCTACGAGCAGTACTTC
TRBD1 | TRBJ1-3 | 14 | TRBV30 | - | CAWRGQSSGNTIYF | TGTGCCTGGAGGGGACAGAGTTCTGGAAACACCATATATTTT